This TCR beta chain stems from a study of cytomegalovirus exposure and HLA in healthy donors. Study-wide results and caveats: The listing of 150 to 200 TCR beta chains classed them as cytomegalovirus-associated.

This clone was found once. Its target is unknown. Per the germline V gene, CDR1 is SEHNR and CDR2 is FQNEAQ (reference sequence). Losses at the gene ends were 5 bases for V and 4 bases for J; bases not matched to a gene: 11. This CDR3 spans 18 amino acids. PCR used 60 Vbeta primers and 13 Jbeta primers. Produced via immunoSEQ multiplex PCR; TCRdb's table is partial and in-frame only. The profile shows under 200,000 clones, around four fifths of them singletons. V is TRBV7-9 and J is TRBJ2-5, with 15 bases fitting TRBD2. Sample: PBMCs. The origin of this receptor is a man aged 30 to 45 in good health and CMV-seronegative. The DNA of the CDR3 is TGTGCCAGCAGCCGAGGACTAGCGGGGGGGCATACGGGAGAGACCCAGTACTTC. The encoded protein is CASSRGLAGGHTGETQYF.